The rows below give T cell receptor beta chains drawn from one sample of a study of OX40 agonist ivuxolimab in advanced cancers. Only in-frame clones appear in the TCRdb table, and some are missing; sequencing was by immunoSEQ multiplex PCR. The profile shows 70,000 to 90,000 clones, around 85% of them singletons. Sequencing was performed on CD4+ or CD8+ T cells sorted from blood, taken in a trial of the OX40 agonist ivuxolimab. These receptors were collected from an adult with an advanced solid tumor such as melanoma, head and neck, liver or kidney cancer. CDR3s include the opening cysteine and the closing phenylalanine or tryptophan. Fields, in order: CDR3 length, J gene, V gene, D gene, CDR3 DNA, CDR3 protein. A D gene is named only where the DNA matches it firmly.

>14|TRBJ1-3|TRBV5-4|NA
TGTGCCAGCAGCTTGGATGCCGGGGGCGGCACCATATATTTT
CASSLDAGGGTIYF
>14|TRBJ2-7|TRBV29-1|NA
TGCAGCGTCCAGAATCGGTTAGGTGCCGGGGAGCAGTACTTC
CSVQNRLGAGEQYF
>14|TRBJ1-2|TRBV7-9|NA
TGTGCCAGCAGCTTAGCGTCCGGGGGCGATGGCTACACCTTC
CASSLASGGDGYTF
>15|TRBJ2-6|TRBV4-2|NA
TGTGCCAGCAGCCAAGGGGGCTCTGGGGCCAACGTCCTGACTTTC
CASSQGGSGANVLTF
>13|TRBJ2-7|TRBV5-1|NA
TGCGCCAGCAGCTACCAGGGGTTCCACGAGCAGTACTTC
CASSYQGFHEQYF
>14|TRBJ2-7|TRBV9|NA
TGTGCCAGCAGCGTAGAGGGGGGAACCTACGAGCAGTACTTC
CASSVEGGTYEQYF
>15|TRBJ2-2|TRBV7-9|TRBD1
TGTGCCAGCAGCTTCGACAGGGGGCGTAGCGGGGAGCTGTTTTTT
CASSFDRGRSGELFF
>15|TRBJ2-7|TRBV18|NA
TGTGCCAGCTCACCCGTAGGAGCGGGTTCCTACGAGCAGTACTTC
CASSPVGAGSYEQYF
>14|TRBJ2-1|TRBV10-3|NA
TGTGCCATCAGTGGGCCGGACCCCTACAATGAGCAGTTCTTC
CAISGPDPYNEQFF
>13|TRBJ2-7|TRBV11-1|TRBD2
TGTGCCAGCAGCTTTGGACTAGCCCACGAGCAGTACTTC
CASSFGLAHEQYF
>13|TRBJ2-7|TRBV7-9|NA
TGTGCCAGCAGCTTTCAGGGATCTCGGGAGCAGTACTTC
CASSFQGSREQYF
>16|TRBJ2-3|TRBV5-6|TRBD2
TGTGCCAGCAGCACCGGGACTAGCGGGTACACAGATACGCAGTATTTT
CASSTGTSGYTDTQYF
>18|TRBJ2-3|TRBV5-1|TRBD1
TGCGCCAGCAGCTTGGCCCGGCAGACAGGGTCGGGCACAGATACGCAGTATTTT
CASSLARQTGSGTDTQYF
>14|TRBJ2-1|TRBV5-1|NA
TGCGCCAGCAGGGACCTAAACGGTGGAAATGAGCAGTTCTTC
CASRDLNGGNEQFF
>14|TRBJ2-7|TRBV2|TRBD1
TGTGCCAGCAGAGGACAGGGGGCTTCCTACGAGCAGTACTTC
CASRGQGASYEQYF
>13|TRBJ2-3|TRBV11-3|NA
TGTGCCAGCAGCTACGAGGGGACAGATACGCAGTATTTT
CASSYEGTDTQYF
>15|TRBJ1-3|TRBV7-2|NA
TGTGCCAGCAGCTTAGCATCAAACTCTGGAAACACCATATATTTT
CASSLASNSGNTIYF
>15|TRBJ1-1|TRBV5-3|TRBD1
TGTGCCAGAAGTTCCGGGACAGGGGTTTCCACTGAAGCTTTCTTT
CARSSGTGVSTEAFF
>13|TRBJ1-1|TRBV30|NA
TGTGCCTGGATGAGGCACGGGAACACTGAAGCTTTCTTT
CAWMRHGNTEAFF